These T cell receptor beta chains were read from a single sample in a study of blood T cells in healthy people across ages. TCRdb re-derived calls from the 5' RACE reads in MiXCR, one entry per CDR3 protein. The data show around 990,000 distinct CDR3 sequences, about two fifths seen once. Sequenced material: blood. Receptor source: a man between 18 and 29 years old in good health. The CDR3 runs from the conserved cysteine through the conserved F or W. A D gene is named only where the DNA matches it firmly. Clone size is not always given. Where it is, it says once, few, many or a class for expanded clones.

abundance,d_gene,j_gene,v_gene,CDR3nt,CDR3aa
few,TRBD1,TRBJ2-4,TRBV28,TGTGCCAGCCACCAAGGGGGCGACCCCGGGGTAAAAAACATTCAGTACTTC,CASHQGGDPGVKNIQYF
NA,TRBD1,TRBJ1-2,TRBV7-2,TGTGCCAGCAGCTTAGTTCGACAGGGCTATGGCTACACCTTC,CASSLVRQGYGYTF
NA,NA,TRBJ1-4,TRBV9,TGTGCCAGCAGCGCCAAGGACAGTCCAATTGAAAAACTGTTTTTT,CASSAKDSPIEKLFF
NA,TRBD1,TRBJ1-4,TRBV6-2/TRBV6-3,TGTGCCAGCAGTTGGACAGGGGGTTGGAATGAAAAACTGTTTTTT,CASSWTGGWNEKLFF
NA,NA,TRBJ1-4,TRBV7-9,TGTGCCAGCAGCCCCCGGTCCGTACCTAATGAAAAACTGTTTTTT,CASSPRSVPNEKLFF
NA,NA,TRBJ2-7,TRBV4-3,TGCGCCAGCGGCCAAGATCTACAGACCTACGAGCAGTACTTC,CASGQDLQTYEQYF
NA,TRBD1,TRBJ2-5,TRBV3-1,TGTGCCAGCAGCCCTTCGGACAGGGGGCGAGAGACCCAGTACTTC,CASSPSDRGRETQYF
few,NA,TRBJ2-3,TRBV15,TGTGCCACCAGCAGAGATTGGCAGAGCACAGATACGCAGTATTTT,CATSRDWQSTDTQYF
NA,TRBD1,TRBJ1-2,TRBV6-2/TRBV6-3,TGTGCCAGCAGTCCTGGACAGGGAGGTTCCGGGCGCTACACCTTC,CASSPGQGGSGRYTF
NA,TRBD1,TRBJ1-4,TRBV15,TGTGCCACCTGGACAGGGGAAAAACTGTTTTTT,CATWTGEKLFF
many,NA,TRBJ2-3,TRBV6-2/TRBV6-3,TGTGCCAGCAGCCAGTCTTTGGGAGATACGCAGTATTTT,CASSQSLGDTQYF
NA,NA,TRBJ1-5,TRBV20-1,TGCAGTGCCCCCCTCAGGGGCTACAATCAGCCCCAGCATTTT,CSAPLRGYNQPQHF
NA,TRBD1,TRBJ1-2,TRBV4-1,TGCGCCAGCAGCCCGGGACAGGGTATTTTCTATGGCTACACCTTC,CASSPGQGIFYGYTF
few,NA,TRBJ2-1,TRBV28,TGTGCCAGCAGGGACGGACAAAGTGATGAGCAGTTCTTC,CASRDGQSDEQFF
NA,NA,TRBJ2-7,TRBV21-1,TGTGCCAGCAGCAAAGGGCCTAGAATCTACGAGCAGTACTTC,CASSKGPRIYEQYF
NA,NA,TRBJ2-7,TRBV6-1,TGTGCCAGCAGGAGCCAGGATTTTTACGAGCAGTACTTC,CASRSQDFYEQYF
NA,NA,TRBJ2-7,TRBV20-1,TGCAGTGCTAAACATTCCGGGAGCTTCTACGAGCAGTACTTC,CSAKHSGSFYEQYF
NA,TRBD2,TRBJ2-3,TRBV11-2,TGTGCCAGCAGCTTAAGGACCGGGAGGCGGGGGTCCGCCACAGATACGCAGTATTTT,CASSLRTGRRGSATDTQYF
few,NA,TRBJ1-2,TRBV5-8,TGTGCCAGCAGCCCAGGGGCGGAAGCTAACTATGGCTACACCTTC,CASSPGAEANYGYTF
NA,NA,TRBJ1-1,TRBV6-2/TRBV6-3,TGTGCCAGCAGCCACAACCGGGACGCAACTGAAGCTTTCTTT,CASSHNRDATEAFF
few,NA,TRBJ1-6,TRBV7-3,TGTGCCAGCAGCTTAACCGACAGACCGAATTCACCCCTCCACTTT,CASSLTDRPNSPLHF
NA,NA,TRBJ2-1,TRBV7-2,TGTGCCAGCAGCTTAGATGGAGGCCAGTGGTCCAGCTCCTACAATGAGCAGTTCTTC,CASSLDGGQWSSSYNEQFF
NA,NA,TRBJ1-1,TRBV7-9,TGTGCCAGCAGCTTTTACGGGGTAACTGAAGCTTTCTTT,CASSFYGVTEAFF
NA,NA,TRBJ2-5,TRBV21-1,TGTGCCAGCAGCAATTACAGGGGGGTAGAGACCCTGTACTTC,CASSNYRGVETLYF
NA,NA,TRBJ1-4,TRBV28,TGTGCCAGCAGTTGGGTGTCGGAATTCTCGGGTGAAAAACTGTTTTTT,CASSWVSEFSGEKLFF
many,TRBD2,TRBJ2-3,TRBV9,TGTGCCAGCAGCGTAGAACTAGCGGGGGAGAATACGCAGTATTTT,CASSVELAGENTQYF
NA,NA,TRBJ2-7,TRBV7-2,TGTGCCAGCAGCTTCTCCCGGGAGAAAGACGAGCAGTACTTC,CASSFSREKDEQYF